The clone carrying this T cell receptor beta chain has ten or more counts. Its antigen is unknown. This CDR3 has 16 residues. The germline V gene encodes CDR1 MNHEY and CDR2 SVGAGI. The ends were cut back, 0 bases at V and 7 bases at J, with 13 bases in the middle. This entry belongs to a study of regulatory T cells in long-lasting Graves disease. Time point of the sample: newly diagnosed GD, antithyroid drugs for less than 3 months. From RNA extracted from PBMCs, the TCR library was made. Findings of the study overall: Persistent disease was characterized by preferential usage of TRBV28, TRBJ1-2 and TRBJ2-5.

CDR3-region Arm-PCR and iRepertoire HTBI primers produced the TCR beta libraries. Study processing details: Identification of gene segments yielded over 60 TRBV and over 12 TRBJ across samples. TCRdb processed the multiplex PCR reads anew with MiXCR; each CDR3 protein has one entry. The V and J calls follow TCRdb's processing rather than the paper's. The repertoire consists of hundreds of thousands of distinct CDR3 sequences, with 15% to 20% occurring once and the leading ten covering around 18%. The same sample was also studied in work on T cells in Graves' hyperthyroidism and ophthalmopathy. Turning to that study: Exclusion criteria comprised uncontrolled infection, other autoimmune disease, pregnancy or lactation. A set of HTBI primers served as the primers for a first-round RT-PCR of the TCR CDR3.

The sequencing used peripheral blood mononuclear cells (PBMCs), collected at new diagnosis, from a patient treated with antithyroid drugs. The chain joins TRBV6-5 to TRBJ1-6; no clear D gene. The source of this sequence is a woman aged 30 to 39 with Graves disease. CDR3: CASSYSIGGANSPLHF. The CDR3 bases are TGTGCCAGCAGTTACTCGATCGGTGGCGCCAATTCACCCCTCCACTTT.